The clone carrying this T cell receptor beta chain occurred many times. Its cognate antigen is unknown. CDR1 is SEHNR and CDR2 is FQNEAQ in the germline V gene (reference sequence). Trimming removed 5 bases at V and 2 bases at J, with 12 bases between. The CDR3 extends over 14 amino acids. Every patient had bone marrow sampled while the disease was active. From roughly 400 ng of RNA, a library with molecular barcoded alpha/delta and beta/gamma adaptors was made. MiXCR was run by TCRdb on the reads, yielding one entry per CDR3 protein. The data hold some 38,000 distinct CDR3 sequences, with around 15% observed a single time. The data derive from a study of read filtering for tumor transcriptome and immune sequencing. Study summary: Mean patient age was roughly 66 years, range 47 to 80; 16 to 20 male, 12 to 15 female. IR-seq gave about 4 to 10.27 million TCR reads per sample; RNA-seq gave roughly 80 to 1273.

Broader study findings: Without single-read clonotypes, shared clonotype proportions correlated more between IR-seq and RNA-seq.

The TCR originated in a donor aged 40 or over with multiple myeloma. The chain uses TRBV7-9 and TRBJ2-5; weak D call: TRBD1 (5 bases). Sequenced sample: a population of CD138-negative cells sorted from bone marrow. The CDR3 here is CASSPTGEQETQYF. For the CDR3, the DNA is TGTGCCAGCAGCCCAACAGGAGAACAAGAGACCCAGTACTTC.